One sample yielded the 17 T cell receptor beta chains listed below, sequenced in a study of cytomegalovirus exposure and HLA in healthy donors. The assay was immunoSEQ multiplex PCR, and TCRdb's table has in-frame clones only and misses some. The sample has about 350,000 clones; around 90% are singletons. Material: PBMCs. Receptors were obtained from a woman aged 25 to 39 in good health and CMV-seropositive.

V is TRBV7-9 and J is TRBJ1-6; 7 positions match TRBD1. This CDR3 contains 16 residues. With V trimmed by 5 bases and J by 7 bases, 11 bases remained unmatched. Germline CDR1 reads SEHNR; CDR2 reads FQNEAQ (reference sequence). DNA of the CDR3: TGTGCCAGCAGCCCCACCCCGCAGGGGGTAAATTCACCCCTCCACTTT. Translated: CASSPTPQGVNSPLHF.

The chain carries TRBV28 and TRBJ1-2, with D tentatively TRBD1 (5 bases). The ends were cut back, 6 bases at V and 7 bases at J, with 15 bases in the middle. Germline CDR1 and CDR2: MDHEN and SYDVKM. This CDR3 spans 13 amino acids. CDR3 residues: CASREGHAVGYTF. The CDR3, as DNA: TGTGCCAGCAGGGAGGGGCACGCAGTTGGCTACACCTTC.

This chain connects TRBV27 to TRBJ2-1, with 7 bases identical to TRBD2. The junction had 9 bases not matched to a gene; V was cut back by 3 bases and J by 10 bases. From germline, CDR1 is MNHEY and CDR2 SMNVEV (reference sequence). The CDR3 runs 14 residues. The CDR3 DNA reads as TGTGCCAGCAGTTTCGGACTAGGCCTGGTGGAGCAGTTCTTC. It codes for CASSFGLGLVEQFF.

The V and J genes are TRBV30 and TRBJ2-3, with 12 nucleotides matching TRBD2. CDR3 size: 16 residues. Per germline, CDR1 GTSNPN and CDR2 SVGIG (reference sequence). V trimming: 2 bases; J trimming: 3 bases; junction bases outside the gene matches: 6. CDR3 in DNA: TGTGCCTGGAGTCAACTAGCGGGGGGCTCGACAGATACGCAGTATTTT. It encodes CAWSQLAGGSTDTQYF.

The chain recombines TRBV7-6 with TRBJ2-4, with D uncertain. The germline V and J ends were trimmed by 5 bases and 8 bases, with 13 bases remaining between them. The CDR3 length is 13 residues. Germline assignment: CDR1 SGHVS and CDR2 FNYEAQ. For the CDR3, the DNA is TGTGCCAGCAGCCCTATAGGCCAGGACATTCAGTACTTC. Its protein product is CASSPIGQDIQYF.

V is TRBV7-6 and J is TRBJ1-3; D uncertain. This CDR3 spans 13 amino acids. Looked up from germline, CDR1 is SGHVS and CDR2 is FNYEAQ. V dropped 0 bases and J dropped 4 bases, with 4 bases sitting between them. The CDR3 bases are TGTGCCAGCAGCTTAGCTGACGGAAACACCATATATTTT. It is translated as CASSLADGNTIYF.

The V and J genes are TRBV6-1 and TRBJ1-2; D possibly corresponds to TRBD1 (6 bases). The V gene's germline CDR1 is MNHNS and CDR2 SASEGT. The CDR3 loop spans 14 amino acids. Trimming pared 6 bases from V and 5 bases from J, leaving 16 bases between. The CDR3 sequence: CASSPARTVYGYTF. The CDR3 nucleotides read TGTGCCAGCAGCCCAGCTAGGACAGTTTATGGCTACACCTTC.

The V gene is TRBV7-9, the J gene TRBJ2-7, with a weak D call TRBD2 (6 bases). The CDR3 has 15 residues. Germline CDR1 is SEHNR and CDR2 is FQNEAQ (reference sequence). Deletions cut 7 bases from V and 3 bases from J, with 19 bases between. The CDR3 loop reads CASTADARRDYEQYF. The CDR3 DNA reads TGTGCCAGCACCGCGGACGCACGGAGGGACTACGAGCAGTACTTC.

CDR3 amino acids: CASSPAGQTYGYTF. In DNA form, the CDR3 reads TGCGCCAGCAGCCCGGCGGGACAGACCTATGGCTACACCTTC. This chain links TRBV5-1 with TRBJ1-2; 7 positions agree with TRBD1. Germline loops: CDR1 SGHRS, CDR2 YFSETQ. CDR3 length equals 14 residues. V dropped 4 bases and J dropped 4; count of bases not matched to a gene: 7.

J is TRBJ2-3 and V is TRBV29-1; 8 bases align to TRBD2. This CDR3 region has 16 residues. CDR1 is SQVTM, CDR2 ANQGSEA, per germline. J was trimmed by 0 bases and V by 6 bases; bases with no gene match: 11. The DNA for the CDR3 is TGCAGCGTCCCGGAGCCGGGACTAGAAAGCACAGATACGCAGTATTTT. Translated: CSVPEPGLESTDTQYF.

The chain carries TRBV7-6 and TRBJ2-7; a possible D gene is TRBD1 (8 bases). CDR3 size: 17 residues. V was pared by 4 bases and J by 6 bases, with 25 bases between. Germline-derived CDR1 and CDR2 are SGHVS and FNYEAQ. CDR3: CASSSPIQGGAPAEQYF. In DNA form, the CDR3 reads TGTGCCAGCAGCTCACCGATACAGGGGGGGGCCCCAGCCGAGCAGTACTTC.

CDR3: CSVLGGYQYF. The CDR3 DNA sequence: TGCAGTGTCCTCGGGGGCTACCAGTACTTC. This chain joins TRBV20-1 and TRBJ2-5; D is perhaps TRBD1 or TRBD2 (6 bases each). This CDR3 comprises 10 residues. Germline V lookup: CDR1 DFQATT, CDR2 SNEGSKA (reference sequence). Trimming removed 7 bases from V and 10 bases from J, with 13 bases in between.

V is TRBV7-2 and J is TRBJ1-4; D is unresolved. Trimming left V 8 bases short and J 8 bases short, with 18 bases between. Germline V gene lookup returns CDR1 SGHTA and CDR2 FQGNSA. This CDR3 spans 14 amino acids. The CDR3 coding sequence is TGTGCCAGCCAGAAGTCCCAGAGCCTCGAAAAACTGTTTTTT. It translates to CASQKSQSLEKLFF.

The genes are TRBV4-2 and TRBJ2-5; 8 bases map to TRBD1. Losses at the gene ends were 4 bases for V and 3 bases for J; bases not matched to a gene: 4. The CDR3 is 14 amino acids. Germline V gene lookup returns CDR1 LGHNA and CDR2 YNFKEQ. The CDR3 DNA reads as TGTGCCAGCAGCCGCGACAGGGGCGAAGAGACCCAGTACTTC. Amino acids: CASSRDRGEETQYF.

The chain recombines TRBV28 with TRBJ2-5; 12 bases match TRBD2. Germline trimming cut 6 bases from V and 5 bases from J; bases unmatched to any gene: 7. The length of the CDR3 is 15 residues. Germline V gene data show CDR1 as MDHEN and CDR2 as SYDVKM. The CDR3 DNA reads TGTGCCAGCAGGGCTAGCGGGGGGGACCTTGAGACCCAGTACTTC. This gives the protein CASRASGGDLETQYF. Using reference TRBV28 and TRBJ2-5 for the parts outside the CDR3, the full variable domain is DVKVTQSSRYLVKRTGEKVFLECVQDMDHENMFWYRQDPGLGLRLIYFSYDVKMKEKGDIPEGYSVSREKKERFSLILESASTNQTSMYLCASRASGGDLETQYFGPGTRLLVL.

The sample holds one count of this clone. This chain connects TRBV6-1 to TRBJ1-2; tentatively, D is TRBD1 (6 bases). CDR1 is MNHNS and CDR2 is SASEGT in the germline V gene. V lost 2 bases, J lost 4 bases, and 11 bases lay in between. CDR3 length: 14 residues. The CDR3 region is CASSESRRGYGYTF. CDR3 sequence (DNA): TGTGCCAGCAGTGAATCGCGCAGGGGCTATGGCTACACCTTC.

The J gene is TRBJ1-1, the V gene TRBV7-9; D gene uncertain. This CDR3 is built from 14 residues. The germline CDR1 and CDR2 sequences are SEHNR and FQNEAQ (reference sequence). Trimming stripped 7 bases from V and 0 bases from J, with 12 bases between. DNA of the CDR3: TGTGCCAGCACCTCAGGAGACTTGAACACTGAAGCTTTCTTT. As protein: CASTSGDLNTEAFF.